The 16 T cell receptor beta chains below all came from one sample that was sequenced in a study of response to subunit inactivated influenza vaccine. Using its own MiXCR run on the RT-PCR reads, TCRdb lists one record per CDR3 protein. The sample records around 320,000 distinct CDR3 sequences, around 22% being singletons. This specimen consisted of PBMCs from blood, obtained less than 22 months after vaccination. These receptors all come from a man between 50 and 69 years old who received an inactivated influenza vaccine.

This clonotype was detected only a few times. V is TRBV20-1 and J is TRBJ2-3, with D possibly called TRBD1 or TRBD2 (5 bases each). CDR3 length: 15 residues. Germline CDR1 reads DFQATT; CDR2 reads SNEGSKA (reference sequence). V was trimmed by 3 bases and J by 2 bases, leaving 15 bases between them. The DNA of the CDR3 is TGCAGTGCTAGGCTCAACCGGGACCCCACAGATACGCAGTATTTT. Amino acid sequence: CSARLNRDPTDTQYF.

Concerning this clonotype itself: This may be a read error: a much more frequent sequence differs by one nucleotide. The chain is built from TRBV2 and TRBJ1-6, with 7 bases aligning to TRBD1. CDR3 length: 13 amino acids. CDR1 SNHLY and CDR2 FYNNEI come from the germline V gene. The CDR3 loop is CASSGQGSSPFHF. DNA of the CDR3: TGTGCCAGCAGTGGACAGGGTAGTTCACCCTTCCACTTT.

Ten or more counts support this clonotype. The CDR3 DNA sequence: TGTGCCAGCAGCTTAGGAGATCACTGGGGGACAGGGGCCGAGCAGTACTTC. Protein: CASSLGDHWGTGAEQYF. The rearrangement links TRBV7-9 to TRBJ2-7, with 10 bases fitting TRBD1. Germline V gene sequence: CDR1 SEHNR, CDR2 FQNEAQ (reference sequence). Trimming at V came to 1 base and at J to 6 bases, leaving 12 bases not matched to a gene. The CDR3 is 17 amino acids. The variable domain in full, completed from reference TRBV7-9 and TRBJ2-7, reads DTGVSQNPRHKITKRGQNVTFRCDPISEHNRLYWYRQTLGQGPEFLTYFQNEAQLEKSRLLSDRFSAERPKGSFSTLEIQRTEQGDSAMYLCASSLGDHWGTGAEQYFGPGTRLTVT.

The chain couples TRBV28 to TRBJ1-5, with TRBD1 matching over 7 bases. The CDR3 consists of 16 residues. The V segment lost 6 bases and the J segment 0 bases; nucleotides outside the gene matches: 8. The germline gives CDR1 MDHEN, CDR2 SYDVKM. The CDR3 reads CASSRRGTDSNQPQHF. For the CDR3, the DNA is TGTGCCAGCAGCCGCCGAGGGACAGATAGCAATCAGCCCCAGCATTTT.

The chain couples TRBV12-3 or TRBV12-4 to TRBJ1-1, with a weak D call TRBD1 (6 bases). The germline V and J ends were trimmed by 5 bases and 6 bases, with 7 bases remaining between them. CDR3 length: 11 amino acids. The CDR3 loop is CASSRTAEAFF. The DNA for the CDR3 is TGTGCCAGCAGTCGGACAGCTGAAGCTTTCTTT.

This clonotype has more than one count but fewer than ten. The rearrangement uses TRBV7-2 and TRBJ1-1, with 8 bases aligning to TRBD1. The CDR3 is made up of 15 amino acids. CDR1 is SGHTA, CDR2 FQGNSA, per germline. Germline trimming cut 5 bases from V and 3 bases from J; bases unmatched to any gene: 8. CDR3 sequence reads: CASSTRTGWDTEAFF. The DNA for the CDR3 is TGTGCCAGCAGCACGAGGACAGGGTGGGACACTGAAGCTTTCTTT.

There are many counts of this clonotype. This sequence joins TRBV3-1 and TRBJ1-6; no firm D call. Per the germline V gene, CDR1 is LGHDT and CDR2 is YNNKEL (reference sequence). CDR3 size: 16 residues. The V and J ends lost 1 base and 4 bases respectively, with 11 bases between them. This CDR3 is CASSQAVRSYNSPLHF. CDR3 in DNA: TGTGCCAGCAGCCAAGCAGTCAGATCTTATAATTCACCCCTCCACTTT. Full variable domain (remainder filled in from reference TRBV3-1 and TRBJ1-6): DTAVSQTPKYLVTQMGNDKSIKCEQNLGHDTMYWYKQDSKKFLKIMFSYNNKELIINETVPNRFSPKSPDKAHLNLHINSLELGDSAVYFCASSQAVRSYNSPLHFGNGTRLTVT.

This clonotype has more than one count but fewer than ten. This chain uses TRBV7-8 with TRBJ1-2; TRBD1 matches 7 bases. The germline V gene encodes CDR1 SGHVS and CDR2 FQNEAQ. Trimming removed 4 bases from V and 2 bases from J; junction bases left unmatched: 10. The CDR3 is 16 residues long. The CDR3 DNA reads as TGTGCCAGCAGCTCTCGACCTTTACAGGGGAACTATGGCTACACCTTC. Translation: CASSSRPLQGNYGYTF.

This chain links TRBV20-1 with TRBJ1-5; D is unresolved. With 6 bases removed from V and 5 bases from J, the gap between germline ends came to 26 bases. CDR1 DFQATT and CDR2 SNEGSKA come from the germline V gene (reference sequence). The CDR3 length is 17 residues. In nucleotides, the CDR3 is TGCAGTGCCAATAGTGCCATTCTGGGCGGGATAGATCAGCCCCAGCATTTT. Its translation is CSANSAILGGIDQPQHF.

In DNA form, the CDR3 reads TGTGCCAGCAGTCGGACAGGGGAATGGGATCAGCCCCAGCATTTT. Amino acid sequence: CASSRTGEWDQPQHF. The J gene is TRBJ1-5, the V gene TRBV6-1, with 9 positions matching TRBD1. The CDR3 length is 15 residues. Trimming at V came to 5 bases and at J to 5 bases, leaving 7 bases not matched to a gene. The germline gives CDR1 MNHNS, CDR2 SASEGT.

This chain uses TRBV28 with TRBJ2-4, with D possibly TRBD1 on 6 matching bases. This CDR3 contains 15 residues. The germline V gene has CDR1 MDHEN and CDR2 SYDVKM. Trimming stripped 3 bases from V and 1 base from J, with 10 bases between. The CDR3 loop reads CASSLAGVAKNIQYF. DNA for the CDR3: TGTGCCAGCAGTTTGGCAGGGGTTGCCAAAAACATTCAGTACTTC.

The rearrangement links TRBV5-1 to TRBJ2-7; perhaps TRBD2 as D (5 bases). Germline V gene data show CDR1 as SGHRS and CDR2 as YFSETQ. V gave up 4 bases and J gave up 0 bases, with 11 bases separating them. This CDR3 contains 14 residues. This CDR3 reads CASSPAGYSYEQYF. CDR3 coding DNA: TGCGCCAGCAGCCCCGCGGGCTACTCCTACGAGCAGTACTTC.

This clonotype showed up just a few times. The chain uses TRBV5-1 and TRBJ1-2; D unresolved. Germline CDR1 reads SGHRS; CDR2 reads YFSETQ. The CDR3 is made up of 16 amino acids. V dropped 0 bases and J dropped 3 bases, with 15 bases sitting between them. The CDR3: CASSLEWGGQYYGYTF. CDR3 in DNA: TGCGCCAGCAGCTTGGAATGGGGTGGGCAATACTATGGCTACACCTTC.

The table lists this clonotype with a few counts. The V call is TRBV7-9, the J call TRBJ2-1; D not certain. V lost 1 base and J lost 4, with 11 bases in between. The CDR3 length is 15 residues. Per the germline V gene, CDR1 is SEHNR and CDR2 is FQNEAQ (reference sequence). CDR3 in DNA: TGTGCCAGCAGCTTAGAGTTGAGGCCATACAATGAGCAGTTCTTC. It yields the protein CASSLELRPYNEQFF.

The chain has TRBV5-4 and TRBJ2-2; either TRBD1 or TRBD2 may supply D (5 bases each). The germline V and J ends were trimmed by 4 bases and 7 bases, with 20 bases remaining between them. Germline V gene sequence: CDR1 SGHNT, CDR2 YYREEE (reference sequence). There are 16 residues in the CDR3. The CDR3 reads CASSPAGAFGGGELFF. For the CDR3, the DNA is TGTGCCAGCAGCCCGGCCGGGGCCTTCGGCGGCGGGGAGCTGTTTTTT. Complete variable domain (other parts from reference TRBV5-4 and TRBJ2-2): ETGVTQSPTHLIKTRGQQVTLRCSSQSGHNTVSWYQQALGQGPQFIFQYYREEENGRGNFPPRFSGLQFPNYSSELNVNALELDDSALYLCASSPAGAFGGGELFFGEGSRLTVL.

The chain carries TRBV19 and TRBJ2-7; D is undetermined. The CDR3 is 12 residues long. The germline V and J ends were trimmed by 4 bases and 0 bases, with 4 bases remaining between them. The germline gives CDR1 LNHDA, CDR2 SQIVND (reference sequence). CDR3 bases: TGTGCCAGTAGTACGGCCTCCTACGAGCAGTACTTC. Its protein product is CASSTASYEQYF.